The 3 T cell receptor beta chains below were found in one sample sequenced in a study of regulatory T cells in long-lasting Graves disease. The time point is: newly diagnosed GD, antithyroid drugs for less than 3 months. Extracted RNA from PBMCs served as the source of the TCR library. Building of the TCR beta libraries involved iRepertoire HTBI primers and Arm-PCR of CDR3 regions. TCRdb used MiXCR to reprocess the multiplex PCR reads, holding one entry per CDR3 protein. This sample has under 700,000 distinct CDR3 sequences, with roughly a sixth found just once. The sample was also reused in another study, on T cells in Graves' hyperthyroidism and ophthalmopathy.

Specimen: peripheral blood mononuclear cells (PBMCs), collected at new diagnosis, from a patient treated with antithyroid drugs. The receptors shown here come from a woman in her forties or fifties with Graves disease.

Details on this clonotype: A much larger clone differs by one base, so this may be a read error. The V and J genes are TRBV12-3 or TRBV12-4 and TRBJ1-5; TRBD1 is a possible D gene (5 bases). The V end lost 7 bases, the J end lost 7 bases, and 23 bases lay between the germline ends. The CDR3 consists of 16 residues. As DNA, the CDR3 is TGTGCCAGCAATTTCTCGTCTACAGGCGGCATACAGCCCCAGCATTTT. Translated: CASNFSSTGGIQPQHF.

This clonotype was observed many times. The chain uses TRBV15 and TRBJ1-6, with D tentatively TRBD1 (5 bases). CDR1 is LNHNV and CDR2 is YYDKDF in the germline V gene (reference sequence). The V and J ends lost 0 bases and 5 bases respectively, with 11 bases between them. This CDR3 comprises 16 residues. CDR3: CATSRDSGLNNSPLHF. For the CDR3, the DNA is TGTGCCACCAGCAGAGATTCGGGGCTGAATAATTCACCCCTCCACTTT.

The table lists this clonotype with many counts. V usage is TRBV28 and J usage is TRBJ2-3, with 12 bases identical to TRBD1. The germline gives CDR1 MDHEN, CDR2 SYDVKM. The CDR3 totals 14 residues. V shed 10 bases and J 2 bases; nucleotides not matched to a gene: 4. The CDR3 DNA follows: TGTGCCACCAGGGGACAGGGGGCCACAGATACGCAGTATTTT. It yields the protein CATRGQGATDTQYF.